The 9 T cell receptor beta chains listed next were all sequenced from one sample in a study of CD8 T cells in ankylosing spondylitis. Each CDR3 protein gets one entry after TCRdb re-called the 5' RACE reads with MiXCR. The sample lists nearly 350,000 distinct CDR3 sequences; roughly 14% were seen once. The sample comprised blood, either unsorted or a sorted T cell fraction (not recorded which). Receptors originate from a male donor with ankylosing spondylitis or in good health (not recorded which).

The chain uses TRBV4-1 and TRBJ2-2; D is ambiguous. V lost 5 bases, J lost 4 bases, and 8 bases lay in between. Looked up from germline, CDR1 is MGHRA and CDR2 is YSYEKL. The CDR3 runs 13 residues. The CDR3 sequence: CASSGTRTGELFF. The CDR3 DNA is TGCGCCAGCAGCGGTACCCGCACCGGGGAGCTGTTTTTT.

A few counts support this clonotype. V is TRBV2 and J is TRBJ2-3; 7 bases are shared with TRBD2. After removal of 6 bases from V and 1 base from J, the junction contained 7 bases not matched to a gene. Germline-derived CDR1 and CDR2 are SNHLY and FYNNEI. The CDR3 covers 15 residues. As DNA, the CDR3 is TGTGCCAGCAGCCCCCTGGGGGGGGGCACAGATACGCAGTATTTT. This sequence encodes CASSPLGGGTDTQYF.

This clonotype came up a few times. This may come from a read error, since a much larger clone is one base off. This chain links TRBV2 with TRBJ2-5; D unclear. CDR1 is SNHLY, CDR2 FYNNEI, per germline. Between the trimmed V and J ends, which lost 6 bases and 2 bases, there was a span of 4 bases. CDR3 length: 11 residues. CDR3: CASREQETQYF. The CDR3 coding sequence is TGTGCCAGCAGGGAACAAGAGACCCAGTACTTC. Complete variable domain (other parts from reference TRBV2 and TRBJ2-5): EPEVTQTPSHQVTQMGQEVILRCVPISNHLYFYWYRQILGQKVEFLVSFYNNEISEKSEIFDDQFSVERPDGSNFTLKIRSTKLEDSAMYFCASREQETQYFGPGTRLLVL.

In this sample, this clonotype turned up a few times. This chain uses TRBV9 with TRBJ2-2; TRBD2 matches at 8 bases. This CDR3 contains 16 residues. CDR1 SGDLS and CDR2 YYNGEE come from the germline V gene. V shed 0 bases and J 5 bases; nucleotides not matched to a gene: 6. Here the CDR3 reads CASSVAGTSGTGELFF. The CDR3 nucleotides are TGTGCCAGCAGCGTAGCTGGAACTAGCGGAACCGGGGAGCTGTTTTTT.

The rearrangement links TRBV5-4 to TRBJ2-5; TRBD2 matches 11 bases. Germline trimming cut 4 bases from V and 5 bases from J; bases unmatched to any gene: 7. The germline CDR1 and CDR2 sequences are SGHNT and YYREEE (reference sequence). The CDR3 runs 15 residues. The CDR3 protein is CASSPRTSGFETQYF. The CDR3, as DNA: TGTGCCAGCAGCCCCCGGACTAGCGGGTTTGAGACCCAGTACTTC.

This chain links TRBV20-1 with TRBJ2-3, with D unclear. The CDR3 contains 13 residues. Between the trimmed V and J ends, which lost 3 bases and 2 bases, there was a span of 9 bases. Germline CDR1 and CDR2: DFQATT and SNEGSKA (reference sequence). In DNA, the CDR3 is TGCAGTGCTAGCGGAGCGAACACAGATACGCAGTATTTT. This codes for CSASGANTDTQYF.

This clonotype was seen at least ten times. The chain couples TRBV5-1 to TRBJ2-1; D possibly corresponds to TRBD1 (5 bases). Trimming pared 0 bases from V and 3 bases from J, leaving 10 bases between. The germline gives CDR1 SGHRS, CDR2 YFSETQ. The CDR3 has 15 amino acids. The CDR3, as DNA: TGCGCCAGCAGCTTGGGGGGCGTCTTCTACAATGAGCAGTTCTTC. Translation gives CASSLGGVFYNEQFF.

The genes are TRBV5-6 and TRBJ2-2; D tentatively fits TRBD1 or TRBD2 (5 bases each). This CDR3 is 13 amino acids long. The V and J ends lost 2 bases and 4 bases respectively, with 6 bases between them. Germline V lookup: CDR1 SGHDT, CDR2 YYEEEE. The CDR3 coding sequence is TGTGCCAGCAGCTTCGGGGCCACCGGGGAGCTGTTTTTT. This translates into CASSFGATGELFF. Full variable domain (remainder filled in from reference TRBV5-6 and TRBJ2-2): DAGVTQSPTHLIKTRGQQVTLRCSPKSGHDTVSWYQQALGQGPQFIFQYYEEEERQRGNFPDRFSGHQFPNYSSELNVNALLLGDSALYLCASSFGATGELFFGEGSRLTVL.

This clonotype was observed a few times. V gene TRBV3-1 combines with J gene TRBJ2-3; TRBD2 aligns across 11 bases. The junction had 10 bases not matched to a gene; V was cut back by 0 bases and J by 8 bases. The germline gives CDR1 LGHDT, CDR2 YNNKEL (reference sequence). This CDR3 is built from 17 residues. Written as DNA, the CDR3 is TGTGCCAGCAGCCAAGAGCCAACTAGCGGGGGCGTGAGTACGCAGTATTTT. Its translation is CASSQEPTSGGVSTQYF.